This T cell receptor (beta chain) was identified during a study of blood T cell repertoires in COVID-19 (dated by TCRdb to between 2020 and 2021). For context, the study as a whole: Collaborator samples came from the United States, Italy and Spain and covered acute and convalescent phases of COVID-19. The material from the prospective study consisted of cDNA or gDNA derived from T cells, B-cell-depleted T cells, or PBMCs. Deeply sampled blood TCRbeta repertoires from subjects exposed to, actively infected with, or recovered from COVID-19 were included in the dataset. A freely available public database, intended as a resource for researchers studying the immune response to SARS-CoV-2, is where the repertoires were released. Samples were obtained from the ongoing ImmuneRACE study (first 160 participants) and from 1,254 subjects provided by 6 global collaborators. The sample metadata nearly always contained a de-identified subject ID, COVID-19 status, age in years and sex. HLA class I and class II types, where available, came from metadata supplied by the sample provider rather than from assay-based typing. Results and caveats for the whole study, not just this receptor: Clinical and demographic metadata were provided uncurated, with the amount varying by source and participant.

Reading from cysteine to phenylalanine, the CDR3 counts 17 amino acids. Left in the record is the CDR3 DNA by itself, 51 bases read in frame from the first base. CDR1 and CDR2 are drawn from the germline V gene: SGHDT, YYEEEE. The junction shows trimming of 2 bases on V and 2 bases on J, and the gene matches do not reach 9 bases of it. TCRbeta CDR3 regions were amplified from genomic DNA by means of the immunoSEQ Assay, a bias-controlled multiplex PCR. For the original study's pipeline: Within the assay, amplification of reference gene primers was used to estimate how many nucleated cells each sample contained. To quantify the absolute abundance of each unique TCRbeta CDR3 rearrangement, sequence reads were collapsed and filtered. For each sample, productive Simpson clonality was calculated as the square root of Simpson's diversity index across productive rearrangements. The immuneACCESS repertoire file appears here via TCRdb, limited to in-frame rearrangements. These files lack a portion of the clones; in checked studies, under half of the deficit traces to unresolved V genes, and the cause of the others is not known. That table furnishes V, J and clone size, whereas the DNA furnished D and trimming. The sample table lists more than 200,000 clones, roughly 80% of them with a count of one. The ten most abundant clones make up roughly a tenth of the sample.

Concerning this clone itself: This clone's antigen is unknown. Base qualities are missing; no much larger clone stands one base away.

One collaborating source in Seattle enrolled patients while the patients were actively infected and followed the patients over time throughout the course of disease. Each collaborating institution followed its own protocols to collect whole blood in K2EDTA tubes. For TCRbeta analysis, collaborator samples were shipped as frozen whole blood, as isolated PBMCs, or as DNA extracted from either sample type. This receptor was obtained from a woman older than 75 with COVID-19, enrolled during active disease. The sequence links TRBV5-6 to TRBJ1-4; 7 central nucleotides agree with TRBD1. The sample consisted of peripheral blood. The DNA sequence follows: TGTGCCAGCAGCTTAATGGGACAGTTTCCTACTAATGAAAAACTGTTTTTT. This codes for CASSLMGQFPTNEKLFF.